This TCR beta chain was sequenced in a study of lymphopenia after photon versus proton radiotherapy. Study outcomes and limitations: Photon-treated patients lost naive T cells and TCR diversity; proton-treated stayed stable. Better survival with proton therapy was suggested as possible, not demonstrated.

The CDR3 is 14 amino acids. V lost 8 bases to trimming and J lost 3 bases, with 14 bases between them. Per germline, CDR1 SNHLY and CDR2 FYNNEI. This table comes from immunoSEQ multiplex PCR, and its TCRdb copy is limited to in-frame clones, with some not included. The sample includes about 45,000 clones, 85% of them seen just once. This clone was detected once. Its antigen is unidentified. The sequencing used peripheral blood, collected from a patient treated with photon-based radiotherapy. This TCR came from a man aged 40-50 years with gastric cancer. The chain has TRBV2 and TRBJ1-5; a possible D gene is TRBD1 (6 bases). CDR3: CASWGGGINQPQHF. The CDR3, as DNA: TGTGCCAGCTGGGGGGGCGGCATCAATCAGCCCCAGCATTTT.